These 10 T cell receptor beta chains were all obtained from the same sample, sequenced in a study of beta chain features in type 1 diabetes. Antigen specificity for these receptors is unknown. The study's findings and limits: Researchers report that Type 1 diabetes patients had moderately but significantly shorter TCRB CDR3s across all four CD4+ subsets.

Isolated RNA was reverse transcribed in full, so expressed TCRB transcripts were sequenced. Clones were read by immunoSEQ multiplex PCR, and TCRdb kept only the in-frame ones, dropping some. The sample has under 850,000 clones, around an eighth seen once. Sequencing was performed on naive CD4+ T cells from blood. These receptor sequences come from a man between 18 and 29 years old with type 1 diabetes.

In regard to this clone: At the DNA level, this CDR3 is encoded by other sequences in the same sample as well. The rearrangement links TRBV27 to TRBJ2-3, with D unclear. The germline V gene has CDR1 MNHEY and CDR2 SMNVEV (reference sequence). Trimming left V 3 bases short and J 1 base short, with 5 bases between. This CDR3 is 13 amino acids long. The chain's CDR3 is CASSFTRTDTQYF. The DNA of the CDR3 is TGTGCCAGCAGTTTTACCCGCACAGATACGCAGTATTTT.

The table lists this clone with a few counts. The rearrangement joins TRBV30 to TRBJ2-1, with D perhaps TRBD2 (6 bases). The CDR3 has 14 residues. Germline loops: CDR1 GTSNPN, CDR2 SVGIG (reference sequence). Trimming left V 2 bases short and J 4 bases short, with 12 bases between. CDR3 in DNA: TGTGCCTGGAGTCGTGGAGGGGTATACAATGAGCAGTTCTTC. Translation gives CAWSRGGVYNEQFF. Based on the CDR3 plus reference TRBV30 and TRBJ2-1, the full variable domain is SQTIHQWPATLVQPVGSPLSLECTVEGTSNPNLYWYRQAAGRGLQLLFYSVGIGQISSEVPQNLSASRPQDRQFILSSKKLLLSDSGFYLCAWSRGGVYNEQFFGPGTRLTVL.

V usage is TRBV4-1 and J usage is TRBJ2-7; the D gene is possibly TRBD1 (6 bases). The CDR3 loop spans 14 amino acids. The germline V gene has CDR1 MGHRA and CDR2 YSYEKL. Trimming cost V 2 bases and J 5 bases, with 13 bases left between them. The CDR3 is CASSQTGLVDEQYF. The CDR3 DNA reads TGCGCCAGCAGCCAAACAGGGTTAGTCGACGAGCAGTACTTC.

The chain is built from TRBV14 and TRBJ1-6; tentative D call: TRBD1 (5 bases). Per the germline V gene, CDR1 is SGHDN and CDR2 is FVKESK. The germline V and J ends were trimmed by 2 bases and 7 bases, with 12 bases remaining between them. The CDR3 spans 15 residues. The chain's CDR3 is CASSQIKGTNSPLHF. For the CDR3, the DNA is TGTGCCAGCAGCCAAATCAAGGGGACGAATTCACCCCTCCACTTT.

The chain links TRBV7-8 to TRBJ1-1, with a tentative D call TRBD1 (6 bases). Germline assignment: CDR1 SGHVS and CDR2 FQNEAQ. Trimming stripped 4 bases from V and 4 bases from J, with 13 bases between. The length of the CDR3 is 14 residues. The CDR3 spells CASSSGGAGTEAFF. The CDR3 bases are TGTGCCAGCAGCTCCGGGGGGGCAGGCACTGAAGCTTTCTTT.

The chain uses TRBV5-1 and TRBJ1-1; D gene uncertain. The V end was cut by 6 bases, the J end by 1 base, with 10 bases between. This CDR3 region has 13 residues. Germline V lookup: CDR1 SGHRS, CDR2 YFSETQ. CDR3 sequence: CASKWEENTEAFF. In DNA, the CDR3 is TGCGCCAGCAAATGGGAGGAGAACACTGAAGCTTTCTTT.

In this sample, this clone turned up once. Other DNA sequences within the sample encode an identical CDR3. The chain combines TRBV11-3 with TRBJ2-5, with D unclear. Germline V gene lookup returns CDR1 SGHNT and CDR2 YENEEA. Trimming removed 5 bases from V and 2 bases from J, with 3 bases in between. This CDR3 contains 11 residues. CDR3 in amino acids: CASSAQETQYF. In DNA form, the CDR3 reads TGTGCCAGCAGCGCACAAGAGACCCAGTACTTC. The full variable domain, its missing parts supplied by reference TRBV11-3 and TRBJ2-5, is EAGVVQSPRYKIIEKKQPVAFWCNPISGHNTLYWYLQNLGQGPELLIRYENEEAVDDSQLPKDRFSAERLKGVDSTLKIQPAELGDSAVYLCASSAQETQYFGPGTRLLVL.

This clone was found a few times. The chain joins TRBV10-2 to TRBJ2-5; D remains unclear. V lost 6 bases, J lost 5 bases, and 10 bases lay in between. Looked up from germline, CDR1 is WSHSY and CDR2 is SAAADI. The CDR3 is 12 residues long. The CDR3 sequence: CASRQVGETQYF. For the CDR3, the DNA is TGCGCCAGCAGGCAGGTGGGGGAGACCCAGTACTTC.

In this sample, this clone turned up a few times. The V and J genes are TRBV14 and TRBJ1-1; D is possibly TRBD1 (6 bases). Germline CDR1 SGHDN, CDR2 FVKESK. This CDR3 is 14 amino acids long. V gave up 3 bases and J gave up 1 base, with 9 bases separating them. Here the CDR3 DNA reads TGTGCCAGCAGCCACCCAGGGGAGAACACTGAAGCTTTCTTT. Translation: CASSHPGENTEAFF.

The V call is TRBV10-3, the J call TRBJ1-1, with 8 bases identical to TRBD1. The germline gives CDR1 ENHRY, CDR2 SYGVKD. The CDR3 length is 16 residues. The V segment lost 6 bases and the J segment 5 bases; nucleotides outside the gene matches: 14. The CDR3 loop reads CAIREGQGNSETEAFF. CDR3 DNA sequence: TGTGCCATCAGGGAAGGACAGGGTAATAGTGAAACTGAAGCTTTCTTT.